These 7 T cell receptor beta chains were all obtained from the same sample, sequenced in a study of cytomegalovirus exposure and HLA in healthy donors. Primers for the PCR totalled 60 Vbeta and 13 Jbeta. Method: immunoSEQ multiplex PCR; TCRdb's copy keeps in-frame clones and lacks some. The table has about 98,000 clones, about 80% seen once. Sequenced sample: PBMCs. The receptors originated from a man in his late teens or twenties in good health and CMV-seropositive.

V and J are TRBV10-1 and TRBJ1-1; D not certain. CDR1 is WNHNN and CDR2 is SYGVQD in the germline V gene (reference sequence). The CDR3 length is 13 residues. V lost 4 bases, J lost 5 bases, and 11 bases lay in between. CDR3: CASSGPGGTEAFF. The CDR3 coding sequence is TGCGCCAGCAGTGGGCCCGGCGGGACTGAAGCTTTCTTT.

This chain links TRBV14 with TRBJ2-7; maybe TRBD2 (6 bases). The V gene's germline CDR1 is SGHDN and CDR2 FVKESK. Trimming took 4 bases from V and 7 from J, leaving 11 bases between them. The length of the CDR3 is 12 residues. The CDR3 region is CASSPLSGEQYF. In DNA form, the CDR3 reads TGTGCCAGCAGCCCCTTAAGCGGGGAGCAGTACTTC. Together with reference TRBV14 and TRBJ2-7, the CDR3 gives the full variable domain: EAGVTQFPSHSVIEKGQTVTLRCDPISGHDNLYWYRRVMGKEIKFLLHFVKESKQDESGMPNNRFLAERTGGTYSTLKVQPAELEDSGVYFCASSPLSGEQYFGPGTRLTVT.

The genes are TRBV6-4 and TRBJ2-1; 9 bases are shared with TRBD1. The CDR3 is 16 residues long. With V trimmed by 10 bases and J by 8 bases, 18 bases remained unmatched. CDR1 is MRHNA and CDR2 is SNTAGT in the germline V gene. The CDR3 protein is CAIVPGQGRIRDEQFF. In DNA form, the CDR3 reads TGTGCCATCGTCCCGGGACAGGGCCGGATTAGGGATGAGCAGTTCTTC.

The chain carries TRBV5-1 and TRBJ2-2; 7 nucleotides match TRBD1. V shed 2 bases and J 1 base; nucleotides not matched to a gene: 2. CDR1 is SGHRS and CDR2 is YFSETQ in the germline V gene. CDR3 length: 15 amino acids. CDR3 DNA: TGCGCCAGCAGCTTCAGGACAGGGAACACCGGGGAGCTGTTTTTT. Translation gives CASSFRTGNTGELFF. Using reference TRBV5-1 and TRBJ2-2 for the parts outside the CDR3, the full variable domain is KAGVTQTPRYLIKTRGQQVTLSCSPISGHRSVSWYQQTPGQGLQFLFEYFSETQRNKGNFPGRFSGRQFSNSRSEMNVSTLELGDSALYLCASSFRTGNTGELFFGEGSRLTVL.

CDR3 DNA: TGTGCCAGCACCCACAGGGGACAGGGGGCTGGAGAGCAGTTCTTC. Translation: CASTHRGQGAGEQFF. J is TRBJ2-1 and V is TRBV7-2; 12 nucleotides match TRBD1. V trimming: 7 bases; J trimming: 10 bases; junction bases outside the gene matches: 11. Germline V gives CDR1 SGHTA, CDR2 FQGNSA. The CDR3 covers 15 residues.

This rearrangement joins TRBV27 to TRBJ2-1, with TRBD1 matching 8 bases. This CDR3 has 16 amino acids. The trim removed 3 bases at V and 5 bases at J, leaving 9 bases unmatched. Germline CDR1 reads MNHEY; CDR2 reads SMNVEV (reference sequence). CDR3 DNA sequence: TGTGCCAGCAGTTTCCTCCCGGGACAGGTGAACAATGAGCAGTTCTTC. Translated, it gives CASSFLPGQVNNEQFF.

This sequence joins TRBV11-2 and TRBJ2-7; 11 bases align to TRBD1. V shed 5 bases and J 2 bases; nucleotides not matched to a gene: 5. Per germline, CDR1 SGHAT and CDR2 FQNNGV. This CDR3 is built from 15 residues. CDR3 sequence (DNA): TGTGCCAGCAGCCCGTGGACAGGGGGCGCCTACGAGCAGTACTTC. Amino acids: CASSPWTGGAYEQYF.